Listed below are T cell receptor beta chains from one sample, sequenced in a study of T cell responses to AZD1222 COVID-19 vaccine. This table comes from immunoSEQ multiplex PCR, and its TCRdb copy is limited to in-frame clones, with some not included. This table has about 160,000 clones, about 90% appearing once. Sequencing used peripheral blood, obtained on day 0 of MenACWY control vaccination. The receptors here all came from an adult in good health. CDR3s include the opening cysteine and the closing phenylalanine or tryptophan. D genes are given only for firm matches. Clone size is given for some rows only: seen once, a few or many times, or a class if the clone is expanded.

V gene	J gene	clone size	D gene	CDR3 protein	CDR3 DNA
TRBV19	TRBJ2-7	NA	TRBD2	CASRPTSGRVDSYEQYF	TGTGCCAGTAGGCCGACTAGCGGGAGGGTTGACTCCTACGAGCAGTACTTC
TRBV19	TRBJ1-1	NA	NA	CASSIGVLGTEAFF	TGTGCCAGTAGTATAGGAGTCCTGGGGACTGAAGCTTTCTTT
TRBV2	TRBJ1-1	NA	NA	CASLLGGSTEAFF	TGTGCCAGCCTCCTTGGAGGGAGCACTGAAGCTTTCTTT
TRBV6-1	TRBJ1-2	NA	TRBD1	CASSEFWSEDRGRDGYTF	TGTGCCAGCAGTGAATTTTGGTCGGAGGACAGGGGGCGCGACGGCTACACCTTC
TRBV10-3	TRBJ2-1	NA	TRBD1	CAISGDRGNEQFF	TGTGCCATCAGTGGGGACAGGGGGAATGAGCAGTTCTTC
TRBV11-3	TRBJ2-1	NA	NA	CASRRDPSSNEQFF	TGTGCCAGCCGCCGGGACCCCTCGTCCAATGAGCAGTTCTTC
TRBV28	TRBJ1-1	NA	TRBD1	CASRKTGVEGEAFF	TGTGCCAGCCGAAAGACAGGGGTTGAGGGTGAAGCTTTCTTT
TRBV5-8	TRBJ2-3	NA	TRBD1	CATYRDRGANTQYF	TGTGCCACCTATAGAGACAGGGGGGCAAATACGCAGTATTTT
TRBV7-2	TRBJ2-1	NA	TRBD2	CASSLAGVGYNEQFF	TGTGCCAGCAGTTTAGCGGGTGTGGGATACAATGAGCAGTTCTTC
TRBV7-9	TRBJ2-1	NA	TRBD2	CASSLLREGYNEQFF	TGTGCCAGCAGCTTATTGCGGGAGGGCTACAATGAGCAGTTCTTC
TRBV7-2	TRBJ1-2	once	NA	CASSLAERSMGAF	TGTGCCAGCAGCTTAGCGGAGAGGTCAATGGGGGCCTTC
TRBV3-1/TRBV3-2	TRBJ2-5	NA	TRBD2	CASSHLAGGAETQYF	TGTGCCAGCAGCCACTTAGCGGGAGGGGCAGAGACCCAGTACTTC
TRBV24-1	TRBJ2-5	NA	NA	CATSDFSQGQETQYF	TGTGCCACCAGTGATTTTAGCCAGGGACAAGAGACCCAGTACTTC
TRBV7-3	TRBJ2-5	NA	TRBD2	CASSLDPGGETQYF	TGTGCCAGCAGCTTAGACCCGGGAGGAGAGACCCAGTACTTC
TRBV27	TRBJ2-2	NA	NA	CASSFGRGNTGELFF	TGTGCCAGCAGTTTCGGTAGGGGGAATACCGGGGAGCTGTTTTTT
TRBV18	TRBJ2-4	NA	NA	CASSPPGQGIQYF	TGTGCCAGCTCACCACCGGGGCAGGGGATTCAGTACTTC
TRBV15	TRBJ1-2	NA	NA	CATSREGDRANYGYTF	TGTGCCACCAGCAGAGAAGGAGACAGAGCTAACTATGGCTACACCTTC
TRBV15	TRBJ2-3	NA	NA	CATSGADTQYF	TGTGCCACCAGCGGGGCAGATACGCAGTATTTT
TRBV10-3	TRBJ2-7	NA	NA	CAVLSDRSYEQYF	TGTGCCGTTTTGTCCGACAGATCCTACGAGCAGTACTTC
TRBV9	TRBJ2-6	NA	TRBD2	CASSVRGLLAGEFGANVLTF	TGTGCCAGCAGCGTTCGGGGCCTTCTTGCGGGAGAGTTTGGGGCCAACGTCCTGACTTTC
TRBV6-6	TRBJ2-7	NA	NA	CASSWVMLAGSYEQYF	TGTGCCAGCAGTTGGGTAATGTTGGCTGGATCCTACGAGCAGTACTTC
TRBV11-3	TRBJ2-2	NA	NA	CASSSQRGGTGELFF	TGTGCCAGCAGCTCCCAGAGGGGGGGCACCGGGGAGCTGTTTTTT
TRBV19	TRBJ2-7	NA	TRBD2	CASSMEAGSGFSEQYF	TGTGCCAGTAGTATGGAAGCGGGGTCGGGATTCTCCGAGCAGTACTTC
TRBV7-9	TRBJ1-6	NA	NA	CASSPDGVYNSPLHF	TGTGCCAGCAGTCCGGACGGAGTTTATAATTCACCCCTCCACTTT
TRBV27	TRBJ2-7	NA	NA	CASSLATEYEQYF	TGTGCCAGCAGTTTAGCAACAGAGTACGAGCAGTACTTC
TRBV30	TRBJ1-1	NA	TRBD1	CAWSVGQANTEAFF	TGTGCCTGGAGTGTAGGACAGGCGAACACTGAAGCTTTCTTT
TRBV14	TRBJ2-7	NA	TRBD2	CASSPLVPSGLYEQYF	TGTGCCAGCAGCCCCCTGGTCCCTAGCGGATTATACGAGCAGTACTTC
TRBV7-8	TRBJ2-1	NA	TRBD1	CASSFIDRVNEQFF	TGTGCCAGCAGCTTCATTGACAGGGTGAATGAGCAGTTCTTC